The TCR beta chain described here comes from a study of T cell repertoires in cytomegalovirus infection. Overall study context: Recently identified HLA-C-restricted CMV epitopes were among the peptides used. Public TCR beta signatures marked donors with CMV infection and the matching HLA. Broader study findings: People with CMV and the relevant HLA were identified by cumulative public TCR beta family frequency. In two of eight donors, the top clonotype was HLA-C-restricted CMV-specific.

As concerns this clonotype: Its specificity is unknown.

Each CDR3 protein is one row after TCRdb ran MiXCR on the reads. The sample lists about 83,000 distinct CDR3 sequences, 45% to 55% occurring once. The CDR3 consists of 13 residues. The ends were cut back, 5 bases at V and 6 bases at J, with 14 bases in the middle. Germline-derived CDR1 and CDR2 are SEHNR and FQNEAQ (reference sequence). Sample: CD8+ T cells from cultured PBMCs, taken from culture after CMV antigen stimulation. V is TRBV7-9 and J is TRBJ2-7; weak D call: TRBD2 (6 bases). The TCR sequence derives from a human donor in good health (CMV status not recorded). Some clones in this sample may be carry-over from other donors' samples. CDR3 DNA sequence: TGTGCCAGCAGCCCCTCGGAGGGGACCGAGCAGTACTTC. It translates to CASSPSEGTEQYF.